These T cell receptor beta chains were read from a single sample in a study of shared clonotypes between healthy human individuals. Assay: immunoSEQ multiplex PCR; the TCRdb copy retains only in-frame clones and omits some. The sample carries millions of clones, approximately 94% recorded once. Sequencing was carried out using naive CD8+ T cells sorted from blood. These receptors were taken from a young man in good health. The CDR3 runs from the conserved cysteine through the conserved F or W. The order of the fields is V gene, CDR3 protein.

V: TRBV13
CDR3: CASSPSSYEQYF

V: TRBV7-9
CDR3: CASSLPGGFLYGYTF

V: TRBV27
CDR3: CASSSNRDTQETQYF

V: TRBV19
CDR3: CASSMSRADGELFF

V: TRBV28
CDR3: CASSFLLAGTPVYEQYF

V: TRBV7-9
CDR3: CASSLELGDEQFF

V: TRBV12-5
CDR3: CASGPGTFSTDTQYF

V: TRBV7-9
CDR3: CASSSGTSGSEETQYF

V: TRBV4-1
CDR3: CASSLRQQGNTIYF

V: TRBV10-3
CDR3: CAIRTINEQFF

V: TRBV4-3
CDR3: CASSQDPVASYEQYF

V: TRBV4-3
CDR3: CASSAGQGAFGYGYTF

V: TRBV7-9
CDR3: CASSQIIGSYNEQFF

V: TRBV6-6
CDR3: CASRQQGGGVNTEAFF

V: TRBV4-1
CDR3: CASSHTTGELFF

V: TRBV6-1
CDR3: CASRETTGQNNSPLHF

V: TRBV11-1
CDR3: CASSALTSGASYEQYF

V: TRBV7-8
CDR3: CASSQASGANVLTF